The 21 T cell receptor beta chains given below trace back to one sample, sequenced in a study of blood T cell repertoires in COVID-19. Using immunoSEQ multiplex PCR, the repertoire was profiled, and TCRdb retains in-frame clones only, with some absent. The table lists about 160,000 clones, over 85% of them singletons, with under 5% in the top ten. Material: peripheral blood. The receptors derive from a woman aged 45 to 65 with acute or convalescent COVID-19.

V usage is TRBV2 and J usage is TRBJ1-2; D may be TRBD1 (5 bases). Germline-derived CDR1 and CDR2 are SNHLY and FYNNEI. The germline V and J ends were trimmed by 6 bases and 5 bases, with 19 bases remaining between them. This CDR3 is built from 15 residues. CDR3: CASSQRSGGGYGYTF. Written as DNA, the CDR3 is TGTGCCAGCAGCCAACGAAGTGGGGGAGGATATGGCTACACCTTC.

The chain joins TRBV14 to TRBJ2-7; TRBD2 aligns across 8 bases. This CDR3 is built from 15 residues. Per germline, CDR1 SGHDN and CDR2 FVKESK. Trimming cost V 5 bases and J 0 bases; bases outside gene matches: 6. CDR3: CASSRAGATSYEQYF. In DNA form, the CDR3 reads TGTGCCAGCAGCAGAGCGGGAGCAACCTCCTACGAGCAGTACTTC.

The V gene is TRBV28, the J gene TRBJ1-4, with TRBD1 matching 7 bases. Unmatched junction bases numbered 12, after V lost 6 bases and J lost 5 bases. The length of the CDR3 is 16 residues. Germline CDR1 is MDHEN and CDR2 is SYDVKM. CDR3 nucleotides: TGTGCCAGCAGCGACTACAAACAGGGGAGGAATGAAAAACTGTTTTTT. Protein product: CASSDYKQGRNEKLFF. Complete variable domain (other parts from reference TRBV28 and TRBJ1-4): DVKVTQSSRYLVKRTGEKVFLECVQDMDHENMFWYRQDPGLGLRLIYFSYDVKMKEKGDIPEGYSVSREKKERFSLILESASTNQTSMYLCASSDYKQGRNEKLFFGSGTQLSVL.

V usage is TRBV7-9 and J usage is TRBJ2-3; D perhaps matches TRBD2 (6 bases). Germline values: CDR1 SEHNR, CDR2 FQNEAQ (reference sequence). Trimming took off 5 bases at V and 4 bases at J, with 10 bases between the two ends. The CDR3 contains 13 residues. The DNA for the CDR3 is TGTGCCAGCAGCCGCCCGGGGGCAGATACGCAGTATTTT. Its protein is CASSRPGADTQYF.

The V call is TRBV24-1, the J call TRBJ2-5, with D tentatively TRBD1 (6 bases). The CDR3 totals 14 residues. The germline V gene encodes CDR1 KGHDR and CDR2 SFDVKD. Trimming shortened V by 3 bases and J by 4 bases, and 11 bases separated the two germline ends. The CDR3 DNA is TGTGCCACCAGTGATGGGGGCGCAAGAGAGACCCAGTACTTC. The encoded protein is CATSDGGARETQYF.

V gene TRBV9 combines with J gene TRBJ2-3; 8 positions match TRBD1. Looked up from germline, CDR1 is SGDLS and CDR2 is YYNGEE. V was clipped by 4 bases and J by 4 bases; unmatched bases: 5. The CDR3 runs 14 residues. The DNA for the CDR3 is TGTGCCAGCAGCCTCGCAGGGGGCGCAGATACGCAGTATTTT. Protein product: CASSLAGGADTQYF.

The CDR3 loop reads CASRGGTATEAFF. Written as DNA, the CDR3 is TGTGCCAGCAGGGGAGGGACGGCCACTGAAGCTTTCTTT. V is TRBV2 and J is TRBJ1-1; a weak D match, TRBD1 (5 bases). Trimming shortened V by 6 bases and J by 4 bases, and 12 bases separated the two germline ends. This CDR3 comprises 13 residues. From germline, CDR1 is SNHLY and CDR2 FYNNEI.

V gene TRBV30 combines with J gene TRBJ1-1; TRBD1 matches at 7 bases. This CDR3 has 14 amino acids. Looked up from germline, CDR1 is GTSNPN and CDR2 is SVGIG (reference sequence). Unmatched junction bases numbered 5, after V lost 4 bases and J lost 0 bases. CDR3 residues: CAWNRDSMNTEAFF. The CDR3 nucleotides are TGTGCCTGGAATCGGGACAGCATGAACACTGAAGCTTTCTTT.

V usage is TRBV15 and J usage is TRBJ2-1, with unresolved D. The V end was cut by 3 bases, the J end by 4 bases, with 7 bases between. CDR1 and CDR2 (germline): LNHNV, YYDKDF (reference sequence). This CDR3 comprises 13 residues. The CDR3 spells CATSRTGYNEQFF. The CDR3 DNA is TGTGCCACCAGCAGGACCGGGTACAATGAGCAGTTCTTC. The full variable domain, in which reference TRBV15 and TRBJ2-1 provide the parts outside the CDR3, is DAMVIQNPRYQVTQFGKPVTLSCSQTLNHNVMYWYQQKSSQAPKLLFHYYDKDFNNEADTPDNFQSRRPNTSFCFLDIRSPGLGDTAMYLCATSRTGYNEQFFGPGTRLTVL.

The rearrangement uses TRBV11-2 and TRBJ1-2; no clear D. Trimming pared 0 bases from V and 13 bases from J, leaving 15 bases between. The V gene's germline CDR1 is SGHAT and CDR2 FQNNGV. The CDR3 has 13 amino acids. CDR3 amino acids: CASSLDLRPEGTF. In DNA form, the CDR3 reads TGTGCCAGCAGCTTAGATCTCCGCCCGGAGGGCACCTTC.

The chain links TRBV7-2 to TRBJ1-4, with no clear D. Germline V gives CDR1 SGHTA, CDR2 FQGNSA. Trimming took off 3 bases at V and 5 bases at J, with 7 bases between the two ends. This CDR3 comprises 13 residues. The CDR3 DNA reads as TGTGCCAGCAGCTTGTACAGAAATGAAAAACTGTTTTTT. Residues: CASSLYRNEKLFF.

CDR3 coding DNA: TGTGCCAGTACCGACTCACTAGCGACTAGCACAGATACGCAGTATTTT. It yields the protein CASTDSLATSTDTQYF. V and J are TRBV19 and TRBJ2-3; TRBD2 agrees at 7 bases. This CDR3 region has 16 residues. V lost 7 bases to trimming and J lost 0 bases; unmatched junction nucleotides: 10. Germline loops: CDR1 LNHDA, CDR2 SQIVND (reference sequence).

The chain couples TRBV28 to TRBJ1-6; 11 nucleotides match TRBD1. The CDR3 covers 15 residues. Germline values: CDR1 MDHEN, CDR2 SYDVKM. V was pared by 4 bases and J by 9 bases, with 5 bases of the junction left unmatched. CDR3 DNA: TGTGCCAGCAGTTGGGGACAGGGGGTAATTTCACCCCTCCACTTT. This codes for CASSWGQGVISPLHF.

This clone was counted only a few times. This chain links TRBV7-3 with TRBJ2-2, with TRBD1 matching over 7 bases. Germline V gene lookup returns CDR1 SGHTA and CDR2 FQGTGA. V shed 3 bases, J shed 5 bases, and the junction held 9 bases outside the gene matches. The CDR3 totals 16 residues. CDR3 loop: CASSFSGGERTGELFF. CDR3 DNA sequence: TGTGCCAGCAGCTTCTCAGGGGGTGAGAGAACCGGGGAGCTGTTTTTT.

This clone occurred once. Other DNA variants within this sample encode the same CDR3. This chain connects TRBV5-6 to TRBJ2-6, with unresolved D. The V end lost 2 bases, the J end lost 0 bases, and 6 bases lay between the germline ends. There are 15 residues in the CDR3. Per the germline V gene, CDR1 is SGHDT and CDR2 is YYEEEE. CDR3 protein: CASSLGGSGANVLTF. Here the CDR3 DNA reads TGTGCCAGCAGCTTAGGCGGCTCTGGGGCCAACGTCCTGACTTTC.

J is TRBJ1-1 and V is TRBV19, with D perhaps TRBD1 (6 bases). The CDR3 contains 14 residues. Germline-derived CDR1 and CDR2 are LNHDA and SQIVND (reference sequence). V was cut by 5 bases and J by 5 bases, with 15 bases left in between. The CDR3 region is CASSEGVVRTEAFF. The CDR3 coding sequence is TGTGCCAGTAGTGAGGGGGTCGTGAGGACTGAAGCTTTCTTT.

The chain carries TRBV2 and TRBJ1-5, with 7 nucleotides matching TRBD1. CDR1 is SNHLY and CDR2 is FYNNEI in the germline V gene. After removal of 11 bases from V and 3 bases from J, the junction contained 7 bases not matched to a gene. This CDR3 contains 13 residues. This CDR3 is CAAGGTDNQPQHF. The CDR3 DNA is TGTGCCGCGGGAGGGACAGACAATCAGCCCCAGCATTTT. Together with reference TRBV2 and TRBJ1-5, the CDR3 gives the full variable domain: EPEVTQTPSHQVTQMGQEVILRCVPISNHLYFYWYRQILGQKVEFLVSFYNNEISEKSEIFDDQFSVERPDGSNFTLKIRSTKLEDSAMYFCAAGGTDNQPQHFGDGTRLSIL.

The CDR3 loop is CASSLARGNTEAFF. The CDR3 DNA reads as TGCGCCAGCAGCTTGGCCCGAGGGAACACTGAAGCTTTCTTT. V is TRBV5-1 and J is TRBJ1-1; D gene ambiguous. CDR3 length equals 14 residues. Trimming shortened V by 0 bases and J by 1 base, and 7 bases separated the two germline ends. CDR1 is SGHRS and CDR2 is YFSETQ in the germline V gene.

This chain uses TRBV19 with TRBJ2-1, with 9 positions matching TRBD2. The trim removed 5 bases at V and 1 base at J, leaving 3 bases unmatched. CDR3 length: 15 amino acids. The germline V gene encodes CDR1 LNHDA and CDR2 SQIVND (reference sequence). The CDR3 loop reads CASSGTSLSYNEQFF. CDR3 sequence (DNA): TGTGCCAGTAGTGGGACTAGCCTTTCCTACAATGAGCAGTTCTTC.

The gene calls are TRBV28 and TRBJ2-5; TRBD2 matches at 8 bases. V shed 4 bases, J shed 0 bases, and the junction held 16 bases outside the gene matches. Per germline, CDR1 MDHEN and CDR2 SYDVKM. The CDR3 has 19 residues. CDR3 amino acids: CASSYRFRASGFYQETQYF. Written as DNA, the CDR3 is TGTGCCAGCAGTTATAGGTTTAGGGCTAGCGGGTTTTACCAAGAGACCCAGTACTTC.

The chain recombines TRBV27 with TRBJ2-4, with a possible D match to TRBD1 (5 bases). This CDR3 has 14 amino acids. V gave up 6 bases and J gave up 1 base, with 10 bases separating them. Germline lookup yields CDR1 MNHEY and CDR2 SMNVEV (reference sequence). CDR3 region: CASRPGWAKNIQYF. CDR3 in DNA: TGTGCCAGCAGGCCAGGGTGGGCCAAAAACATTCAGTACTTC.